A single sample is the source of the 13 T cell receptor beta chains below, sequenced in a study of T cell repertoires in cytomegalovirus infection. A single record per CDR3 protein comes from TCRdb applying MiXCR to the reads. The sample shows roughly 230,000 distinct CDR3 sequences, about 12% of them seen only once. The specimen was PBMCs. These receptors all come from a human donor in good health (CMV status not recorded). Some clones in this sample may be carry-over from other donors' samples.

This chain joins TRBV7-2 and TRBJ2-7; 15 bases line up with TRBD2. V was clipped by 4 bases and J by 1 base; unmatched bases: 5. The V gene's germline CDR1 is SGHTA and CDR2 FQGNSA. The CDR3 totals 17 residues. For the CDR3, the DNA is TGTGCCAGCAGCTCTCATGGGACTAGCGGGAGGTCCTACGAGCAGTACTTC. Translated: CASSSHGTSGRSYEQYF.

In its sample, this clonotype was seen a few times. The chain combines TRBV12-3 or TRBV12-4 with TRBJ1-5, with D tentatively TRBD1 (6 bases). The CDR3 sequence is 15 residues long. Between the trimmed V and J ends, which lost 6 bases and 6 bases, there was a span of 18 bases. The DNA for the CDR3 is TGTGCCAGCAGCCCCGCGGGGGGGGCGGGTCAGCCCCAGCATTTT. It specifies CASSPAGGAGQPQHF.

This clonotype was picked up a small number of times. CDR3 protein: CASSYGGPEAFF. CDR3 sequence (DNA): TGTGCCAGCAGTTACGGGGGGCCTGAAGCTTTCTTT. This chain uses TRBV6-6 with TRBJ1-1; tentative D call: TRBD1 (6 bases). V lost 2 bases and J 6 bases, leaving 7 bases between the germline ends. CDR1 and CDR2 from the germline V gene are MNHNY and SVGAGI (reference sequence). The CDR3 is 12 residues long.

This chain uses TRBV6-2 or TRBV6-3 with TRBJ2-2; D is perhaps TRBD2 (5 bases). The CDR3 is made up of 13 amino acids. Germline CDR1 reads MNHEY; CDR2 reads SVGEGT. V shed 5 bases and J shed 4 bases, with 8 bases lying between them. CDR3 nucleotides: TGTGCCAGCAGTCAGGACTTCACCGGGGAGCTGTTTTTT. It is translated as CASSQDFTGELFF.

CDR3 in DNA: TGTGCCAGCAGCTACGACAGGGTGGGAACTGAAGCTTTCTTT. It translates to CASSYDRVGTEAFF. The chain employs TRBV7-9 and TRBJ1-1; TRBD1 matches at 7 bases. V lost 4 bases and J lost 5; bases outside the gene matches: 7. There are 14 residues in the CDR3. In germline, CDR1 is SEHNR, CDR2 FQNEAQ (reference sequence).

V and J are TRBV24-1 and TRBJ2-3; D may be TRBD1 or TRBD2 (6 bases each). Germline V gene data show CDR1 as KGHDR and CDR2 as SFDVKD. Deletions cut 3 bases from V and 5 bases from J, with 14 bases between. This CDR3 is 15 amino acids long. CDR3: CATSDPTGGEDTQYF. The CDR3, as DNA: TGTGCCACCAGTGATCCGACAGGAGGGGAAGATACGCAGTATTTT.

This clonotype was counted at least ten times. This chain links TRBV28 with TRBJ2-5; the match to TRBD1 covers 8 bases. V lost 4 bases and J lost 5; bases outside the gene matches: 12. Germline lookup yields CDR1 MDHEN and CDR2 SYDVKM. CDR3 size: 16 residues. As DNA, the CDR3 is TGTGCCAGCAGTTCCCGGACAGGGAGATCTCAGGAGACCCAGTACTTC. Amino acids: CASSSRTGRSQETQYF. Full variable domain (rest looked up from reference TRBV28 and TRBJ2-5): DVKVTQSSRYLVKRTGEKVFLECVQDMDHENMFWYRQDPGLGLRLIYFSYDVKMKEKGDIPEGYSVSREKKERFSLILESASTNQTSMYLCASSSRTGRSQETQYFGPGTRLLVL.

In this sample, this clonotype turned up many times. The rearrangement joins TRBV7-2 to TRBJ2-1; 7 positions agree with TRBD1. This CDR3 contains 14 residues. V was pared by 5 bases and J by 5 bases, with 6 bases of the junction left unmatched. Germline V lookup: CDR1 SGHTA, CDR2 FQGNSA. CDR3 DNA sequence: TGTGCCAGCAGCGGGCGGACAGGAGACAATGAGCAGTTCTTC. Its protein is CASSGRTGDNEQFF.

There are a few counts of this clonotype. The CDR3 loop reads CASSYDTGDNEKLFF. DNA of the CDR3: TGTGCCAGCAGTTACGACACAGGAGATAATGAAAAACTGTTTTTT. V and J are TRBV6-6 and TRBJ1-4; D perhaps matches TRBD1 (5 bases). CDR1 is MNHNY and CDR2 is SVGAGI in the germline V gene (reference sequence). V lost 2 bases, J lost 4 bases, and 11 bases lay in between. The CDR3 runs 15 residues.

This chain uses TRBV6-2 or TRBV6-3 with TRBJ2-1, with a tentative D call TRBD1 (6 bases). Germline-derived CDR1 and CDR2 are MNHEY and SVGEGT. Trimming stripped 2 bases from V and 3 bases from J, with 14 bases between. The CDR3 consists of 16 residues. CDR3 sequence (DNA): TGTGCCAGCAGTTACAACAGGGCCTCTTTCTACAATGAGCAGTTCTTC. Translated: CASSYNRASFYNEQFF.

The CDR3 is CSADRTGNYGYTF. CDR3 nucleotides: TGCAGTGCTGACAGAACAGGGAACTATGGCTACACCTTC. This chain connects TRBV20-1 to TRBJ1-2; possible D gene TRBD1, 6 bases. This CDR3 is built from 13 residues. Germline CDR1 DFQATT, CDR2 SNEGSKA (reference sequence). The V and J ends lost 5 bases and 2 bases respectively, with 12 bases between them.

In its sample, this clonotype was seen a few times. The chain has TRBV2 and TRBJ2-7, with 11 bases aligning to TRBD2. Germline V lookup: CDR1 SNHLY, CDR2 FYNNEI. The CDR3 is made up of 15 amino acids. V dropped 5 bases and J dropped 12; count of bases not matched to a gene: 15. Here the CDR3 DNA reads TGTGCCAGCAGTCCGGGACTAGCGGAGGGGGCGGGCGGGTACTTC. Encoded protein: CASSPGLAEGAGGYF.

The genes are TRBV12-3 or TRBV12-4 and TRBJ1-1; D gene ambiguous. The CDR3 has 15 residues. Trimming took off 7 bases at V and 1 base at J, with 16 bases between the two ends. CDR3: CASIFEGLKNTEAFF. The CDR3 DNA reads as TGTGCCAGCATTTTTGAAGGATTAAAGAACACTGAAGCTTTCTTT.